This T cell receptor beta chain was documented in a study of cytomegalovirus exposure and HLA in healthy donors. Study-level results: 16,951 TCR beta sequences were associated with HLA alleles at 0.05 false discovery rate in a later analysis. Several of the most significant clusters appeared linked to common viral pathogens, based on a later analysis.

Of note for this clone: The antigen is undetermined.

The CDR3 spans 11 residues. J lost 9 bases, V lost 7 bases, and 9 bases had no gene match. Germline V gene sequence: CDR1 DFQATT, CDR2 SNEGSKA (reference sequence). It was with 60 Vbeta and 13 Jbeta primers that the PCR ran. The protocol was immunoSEQ multiplex PCR, while the TCRdb copy is restricted to in-frame clones and leaves out a portion. The sample has roughly 190,000 clones; about 83% are singletons. This sequence originates from a female donor in good health and CMV-seronegative. Sequencing was performed on PBMCs. The rearrangement links TRBV20-1 to TRBJ2-7; TRBD2 agrees at 7 bases. CDR3 in DNA: TGCAGTGGCACAGCGGGGTCGAGGCAGTACTTC. It translates to CSGTAGSRQYF.